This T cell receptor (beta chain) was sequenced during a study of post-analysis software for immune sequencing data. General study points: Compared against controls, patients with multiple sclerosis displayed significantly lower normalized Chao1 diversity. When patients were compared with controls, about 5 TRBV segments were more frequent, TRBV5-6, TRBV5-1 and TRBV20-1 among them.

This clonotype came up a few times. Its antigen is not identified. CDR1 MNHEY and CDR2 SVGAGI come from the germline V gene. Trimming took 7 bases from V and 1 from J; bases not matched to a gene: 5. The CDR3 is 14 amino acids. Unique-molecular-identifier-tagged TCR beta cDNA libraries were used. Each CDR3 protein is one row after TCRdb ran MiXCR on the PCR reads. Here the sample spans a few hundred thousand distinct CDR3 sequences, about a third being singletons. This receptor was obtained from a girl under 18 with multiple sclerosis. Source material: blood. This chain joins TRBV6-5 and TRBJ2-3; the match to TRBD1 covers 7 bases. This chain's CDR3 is CASKQGLGTDTQYF. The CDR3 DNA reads TGTGCCAGCAAACAGGGGCTCGGCACAGATACGCAGTATTTT.